This T cell receptor (beta chain) was identified during a study of T cell responses to AZD1222 COVID-19 vaccine. A note on this clone: Its target is not known.

Overall study results and limits: After the peak T cell response, and only then, were repertoires sampled.

Repertoires were generated with immunoSEQ multiplex PCR, while TCRdb's copy carries only in-frame clones and drops some. The table shows 70,000 to 90,000 clones, with almost 80% occurring only once. V was cut by 3 bases and J by 10 bases, with 24 bases left in between. Germline CDR1 reads MDHEN; CDR2 reads SYDVKM. This CDR3 spans 16 amino acids. The chain joins TRBV28 to TRBJ1-1; D possibly corresponds to TRBD1 (6 bases). The clonotype comes from an adult in good health. Sequenced here: peripheral blood, sampled on day 0 of AZD1222 vaccination. The CDR3 bases are TGTGCCAGCAGTTTTCTTAGGCCAGGGGCGGTGAAGAGAGCTTTCTTT. Encoded protein: CASSFLRPGAVKRAFF. The full variable domain, its missing parts supplied by reference TRBV28 and TRBJ1-1, is DVKVTQSSRYLVKRTGEKVFLECVQDMDHENMFWYRQDPGLGLRLIYFSYDVKMKEKGDIPEGYSVSREKKERFSLILESASTNQTSMYLCASSFLRPGAVKRAFFGQGTRLTVV.